The 6 T cell receptor beta chains below all came from one sample that was sequenced in a study of blood T cell repertoires in COVID-19. Assay: immunoSEQ multiplex PCR; the TCRdb copy retains only in-frame clones and omits some. The sample comprises approximately 31,000 clones, 85% to 95% of which are singletons, and over 9.5% rests with the top ten. What was sequenced was peripheral blood. The receptor set was obtained from a human donor in a cohort sampled during active COVID-19.

V and J are TRBV11-3 and TRBJ1-1; D ambiguous. The CDR3 runs 14 residues. CDR1 SGHNT and CDR2 YENEEA come from the germline V gene. V gave up 5 bases and J gave up 6 bases, with 16 bases separating them. CDR3 loop: CASSPSGGLAEAFF. In nucleotides, the CDR3 is TGTGCCAGCAGCCCGTCCGGTGGACTCGCTGAAGCTTTCTTT.

The CDR3 DNA is TGTGCCAGCAGGTCAGGGGGCTCGAATTTCTATGGCTACACCTTC. It encodes CASRSGGSNFYGYTF. The chain recombines TRBV2 with TRBJ1-2; 8 bases are shared with TRBD1. Germline loops: CDR1 SNHLY, CDR2 FYNNEI. The junction had 10 bases not matched to a gene; V was cut back by 6 bases and J by 4 bases. The CDR3 is 15 residues long.

The chain uses TRBV7-2 and TRBJ1-2; 8 nucleotides match TRBD1. The V and J ends lost 5 bases and 8 bases, in that order; junction bases with no gene match: 10. The germline CDR1 and CDR2 sequences are SGHTA and FQGNSA. The CDR3 spans 14 residues. This CDR3 is CASSLVQGVRGYTF. CDR3 sequence (DNA): TGTGCCAGCAGCCTTGTACAGGGGGTAAGAGGCTACACCTTC.

The rearrangement links TRBV7-2 to TRBJ1-5; D is perhaps TRBD1 (5 bases). Germline V gene lookup returns CDR1 SGHTA and CDR2 FQGNSA. The length of the CDR3 is 16 residues. The germline V and J ends were trimmed by 5 bases and 3 bases, with 17 bases remaining between them. CDR3 nucleotides: TGTGCCAGCAGCCTGGACGGAAGGGGCATCAATCAGCCCCAGCATTTT. Translating gives CASSLDGRGINQPQHF.

The chain is built from TRBV6-5 and TRBJ1-1, with 7 positions matching TRBD1. The CDR3 has 15 amino acids. J lost 1 base, V lost 0 bases, and 2 bases had no gene match. Germline CDR1 MNHEY, CDR2 SVGAGI. The CDR3 nucleotides read TGTGCCAGCAGTTACTCGGACAGGCCGAACACTGAAGCTTTCTTT. Translating gives CASSYSDRPNTEAFF.

The chain links TRBV5-1 to TRBJ1-5; TRBD1 might be the D (5 bases). Germline V gene sequence: CDR1 SGHRS, CDR2 YFSETQ. V lost 0 bases to trimming and J lost 0 bases, with 10 bases between them. CDR3 size: 16 residues. The CDR3 loop reads CASSLDGHISNQPQHF. DNA of the CDR3: TGCGCCAGCAGCTTGGATGGACATATTAGCAATCAGCCCCAGCATTTT.